The entry that follows covers one TCR beta chain sequence. Its antigen is currently unknown. The source of the sample is a study of PD-1 blockade in classical Hodgkin lymphoma. Study results and caveats: TCR diversity rose significantly by C4D1 in CD4+ but not CD8+ cells. The baseline diversity of complete responders showed similarity to that of newly diagnosed patients.

Assay: immunoSEQ multiplex PCR; the TCRdb copy retains only in-frame clones and omits some. The sample lists around 12,000 clones; under 85% were seen once. Every patient relapsed after autologous stem cell transplantation, and brentuximab vedotin exposure varied. Magnetic negative selection was used to purify CD8+ T cells from thawed PBMCs. This CDR3 comprises 13 residues. Germline V gives CDR1 SGHNT, CDR2 YYREEE (reference sequence). The V end was cut by 7 bases, the J end by 10 bases, with 15 bases between. The rearrangement links TRBV5-4 to TRBJ1-6, with D possibly TRBD1 on 5 matching bases. This TCR came from a human donor with classical Hodgkin lymphoma. The source was CD8+ T cells from blood, collected at baseline. CDR3 protein: CASRRGRGSPLHF. Here the CDR3 DNA reads TGTGCCAGCCGACGGGGACGGGGCTCACCCCTCCACTTT.